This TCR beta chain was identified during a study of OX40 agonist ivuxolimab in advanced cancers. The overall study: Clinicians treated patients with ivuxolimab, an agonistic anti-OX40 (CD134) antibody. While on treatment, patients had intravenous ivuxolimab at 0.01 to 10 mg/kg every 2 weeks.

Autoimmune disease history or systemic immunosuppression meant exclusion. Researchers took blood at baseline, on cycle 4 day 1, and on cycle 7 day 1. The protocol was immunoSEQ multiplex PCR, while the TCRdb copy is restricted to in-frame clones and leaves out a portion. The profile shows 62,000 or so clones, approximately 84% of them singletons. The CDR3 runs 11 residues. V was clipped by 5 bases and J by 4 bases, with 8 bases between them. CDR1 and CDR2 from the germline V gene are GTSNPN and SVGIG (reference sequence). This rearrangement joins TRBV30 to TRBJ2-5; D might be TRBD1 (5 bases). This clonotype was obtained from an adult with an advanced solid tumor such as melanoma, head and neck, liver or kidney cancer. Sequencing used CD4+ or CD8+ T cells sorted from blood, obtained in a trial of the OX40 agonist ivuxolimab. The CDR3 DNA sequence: TGTGCCTGGTTAAGGGGAGAGACCCAGTACTTC. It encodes CAWLRGETQYF.